This T cell receptor beta chain was sequenced in a study of STAT3 mutations in large granular lymphocyte leukemia. About this clone itself: Its antigen remains unknown.

Sequencing used immunoSEQ multiplex PCR; TCRdb keeps in-frame clones, though not all of them. The sample records about 8,700 clones, approximately 87% being singletons. V shed 0 bases and J shed 4 bases, with 12 bases lying between them. This CDR3 comprises 15 residues. Germline lookup yields CDR1 MGHRA and CDR2 YSYEKL. Whole-study findings and limits: In T-cell large granular lymphocyte leukemia, about half of patients showed multiple immunodominant subclonotypes.

The rearrangement links TRBV4-1 to TRBJ2-5; a possible D gene is TRBD2 (6 bases). Sequenced material: peripheral blood mononuclear cells. The clonotype was recovered from an elderly man with T-cell large granular lymphocyte leukemia. Some clones in this sample may be carry-over from other donors' samples. The CDR3 region has the DNA TGCGCCAGCAGCCAAGAAGGGACTTGGGGAGAGACCCAGTACTTC. This sequence encodes CASSQEGTWGETQYF.